A selection of T cell receptor beta chains follows, all from one sample in a study of identical twins. TCRdb called the 5' RACE reads again in MiXCR, with one record for every CDR3 protein. The sample holds 510,000 or so distinct CDR3 sequences; over 12% are singletons and the top ten take nearly 0.45%. This sample also appeared in a second study, on yellow fever vaccine responses in identical twins.

Material: CD4+ T cells sorted from blood. The receptors were gathered from a woman younger than 30 in good health. Each CDR3 is given with its conserved first and last residue. Fields, in order: V gene, D gene, J gene, clone size, CDR3 protein, CDR3 DNA. A D gene is named only where the DNA matches it firmly. Clone size appears in some rows only: once, few, many, or a class for an expanded clone.

TRBV24-1	.	TRBJ2-3	few	CATSDGGKEVTDTQYF	TGTGCCACCAGTGATGGGGGGAAAGAGGTCACAGATACGCAGTATTTT
TRBV7-3	TRBD2	TRBJ2-1	few	CASSSGLAGGPNEQFF	TGTGCCAGCAGCTCGGGACTAGCGGGAGGGCCAAATGAGCAGTTCTTC
TRBV5-1	.	TRBJ2-1	.	CASSLEAGAGNEQFF	TGCGCCAGCAGCTTGGAGGCGGGGGCAGGGAATGAGCAGTTCTTC
TRBV27	TRBD1	TRBJ1-2	few	CASSSRNGQGRGTNYGYTF	TGTGCCAGCAGTTCCAGAAATGGACAGGGACGGGGGACTAACTATGGCTACACCTTC
TRBV25-1	.	TRBJ2-2	many	CASRAGQAYTGELFF	TGTGCCAGCAGAGCGGGACAGGCGTACACCGGGGAGCTGTTTTTT
TRBV24-1	TRBD2	TRBJ2-5	many	CATSEGTSGSSAETQYF	TGTGCCACCAGTGAAGGGACTAGCGGGTCAAGTGCGGAGACCCAGTACTTC
TRBV20-1	TRBD1	TRBJ1-6	few	CSAREDRGSPLHF	TGCAGTGCCCGAGAGGACAGGGGTTCACCCCTCCACTTT
TRBV10-1	TRBD1	TRBJ2-3	.	CASSAPGDRGTDTQYF	TGCGCCAGCAGTGCCCCGGGGGACAGGGGAACAGATACGCAGTATTTT
TRBV2	.	TRBJ2-3	few	CASSDSGVWTDTQYF	TGTGCCAGCAGTGACTCGGGGGTTTGGACAGATACGCAGTATTTT
TRBV28	.	TRBJ1-2	few	CASSFRGYYGYTF	TGTGCCAGCAGTTTCAGAGGGTACTATGGCTACACCTTC
TRBV12-3/TRBV12-4	TRBD2	TRBJ2-7	.	CASRIAGASYEQYF	TGTGCCAGCAGAATAGCGGGGGCTTCCTACGAGCAGTACTTC
TRBV12-3/TRBV12-4	.	TRBJ2-5	.	CASSLQPDKETQYF	TGTGCCAGCAGTTTGCAGCCAGATAAAGAGACCCAGTACTTC
TRBV7-9	.	TRBJ2-5	.	CASSALRVMETQYF	TGTGCCAGCAGCGCGTTGCGGGTTATGGAGACCCAGTACTTC
TRBV3-1	TRBD2	TRBJ2-1	.	CASSPTSRVEQFF	TGTGCCAGCAGCCCGACTAGCAGGGTTGAGCAGTTCTTC
TRBV12-3/TRBV12-4	TRBD2	TRBJ2-3	few	CASSLRLAGASDTQYF	TGTGCCAGCAGTTTACGACTAGCGGGAGCGAGTGATACGCAGTATTTT
TRBV6-5	.	TRBJ2-5	.	CATRSSGETQYF	TGTGCCACGCGGTCGTCGGGCGAGACCCAGTACTTC
TRBV10-3	TRBD1	TRBJ2-2	.	CAIGTGVDTGELFF	TGTGCCATCGGGACAGGGGTCGACACCGGGGAGCTGTTTTTT
TRBV3-1	TRBD1	TRBJ2-3	.	CASSQDWGQGMDTQYF	TGTGCCAGCAGCCAAGATTGGGGACAGGGTATGGATACGCAGTATTTT
TRBV24-1	.	TRBJ2-5	.	CATNGGPGETQYF	TGTGCCACCAACGGGGGGCCGGGGGAGACCCAGTACTTC
TRBV12-3/TRBV12-4	TRBD2	TRBJ2-1	few	CASSLRLAGVSEQFF	TGTGCCAGCAGTTTGAGACTAGCGGGAGTTAGTGAGCAGTTCTTC
TRBV20-1	.	TRBJ1-1	few	CSARDLSNTEAFF	TGCAGTGCTCGGGACCTTTCGAACACTGAAGCTTTCTTT
TRBV20-1	.	TRBJ2-1	.	CSARGLGVNEQFF	TGCAGTGCTAGAGGACTAGGAGTCAATGAGCAGTTCTTC
TRBV6-6	.	TRBJ2-3	.	CASSYSAGATQYF	TGTGCCAGCAGTTACTCGGCGGGGGCTACGCAGTATTTT
TRBV6-1	.	TRBJ2-3	.	CASRPPGSTADTQYF	TGTGCCAGCAGACCACCGGGATCAACCGCCGATACGCAGTATTTT
TRBV12-3/TRBV12-4	.	TRBJ1-5	.	CASSRKGVGQPQHF	TGTGCCAGCAGCCGTAAGGGGGTAGGGCAGCCCCAGCATTTT
TRBV20-1	TRBD1	TRBJ2-2	few	CSARVFRGLTGELFF	TGCAGTGCTAGAGTATTCAGGGGGCTAACCGGGGAGCTGTTTTTT
TRBV7-9	TRBD2	TRBJ2-1	few	CASSLSAGRVVDEQFF	TGTGCCAGCAGCTTATCGGCGGGGAGGGTTGTCGATGAGCAGTTCTTC
TRBV20-1	.	TRBJ2-1	.	CSANPIMHEQFF	TGCAGTGCTAACCCAATTATGCATGAGCAGTTCTTC
TRBV4-2	TRBD2	TRBJ2-1	few	CASSLQGLAGIYNEQFF	TGTGCCAGCAGCCTCCAGGGACTAGCGGGAATCTACAATGAGCAGTTCTTC
TRBV12-3/TRBV12-4	TRBD2	TRBJ2-5	few	CASSFSTSGEETQYF	TGTGCCAGCAGTTTTTCCACTAGCGGAGAAGAGACCCAGTACTTC
TRBV11-2	TRBD2	TRBJ2-7	.	CASSPSFGGSISEQYF	TGTGCCAGCAGCCCCTCGTTCGGCGGGAGTATAAGTGAGCAGTACTTC
TRBV6-5	.	TRBJ2-5	.	CASSYVPGSQETQYF	TGTGCCAGCAGTTACGTTCCAGGGAGTCAAGAGACCCAGTACTTC
TRBV5-1	.	TRBJ2-1	many	CASSLLAGTNNEQFF	TGCGCCAGCAGCTTGCTTGCGGGGACCAACAATGAGCAGTTCTTC
TRBV4-1	.	TRBJ1-5	few	CASSQARQGKGQPQHF	TGCGCCAGCAGCCAAGCACGGCAGGGAAAGGGCCAGCCCCAGCATTTT
TRBV2	TRBD2	TRBJ2-7	few	CASMSRTSGRGSYEQYF	TGTGCCAGCATGAGCAGGACTAGCGGGAGAGGGTCCTACGAGCAGTACTTC
TRBV20-1	.	TRBJ2-1	.	CSARATGSGSYNEQFF	TGCAGTGCTAGGGCAACCGGGTCTGGTAGTTACAATGAGCAGTTCTTC
TRBV5-1	TRBD1	TRBJ2-3	few	CASSPGQGAFLDTQYF	TGCGCCAGCAGCCCGGGACAGGGGGCTTTTTTAGATACGCAGTATTTT
TRBV7-2	.	TRBJ2-7	few	CASSYGQLSYEQYF	TGTGCCAGCAGCTACGGACAGCTCTCCTACGAGCAGTACTTC
TRBV3-1	TRBD2	TRBJ2-1	few	CASSPLAGGLSLYNEQFF	TGTGCCAGCAGCCCTCTTGCGGGGGGGCTTTCTTTGTACAATGAGCAGTTCTTC
TRBV7-9	TRBD1	TRBJ1-1	few	CASSTQGGAEAFF	TGTGCCAGCAGCACACAGGGGGGCGCTGAAGCTTTCTTT
TRBV7-9	.	TRBJ2-3	few	CASSAQATNTQYF	TGTGCCAGCAGCGCCCAAGCAACAAATACGCAGTATTTT
TRBV10-3	TRBD2	TRBJ2-7	.	CAIRVAGEQYF	TGTGCCATCAGAGTAGCGGGAGAGCAGTACTTC
TRBV6-1	.	TRBJ2-7	.	CASSDGGQGSTYEQYF	TGTGCCAGCAGTGATGGAGGGCAGGGGAGCACCTACGAGCAGTACTTC
TRBV25-1	.	TRBJ2-2	.	CASSESTGPNTGELFF	TGTGCCAGCAGTGAATCAACAGGACCGAACACCGGGGAGCTGTTTTTT
TRBV9	.	TRBJ2-7	.	CASSVARREWYEQYF	TGTGCCAGCAGCGTGGCAAGGAGGGAGTGGTACGAGCAGTACTTC
TRBV12-3/TRBV12-4	.	TRBJ2-3	few	CASNPRGGTDTQYF	TGTGCCAGCAATCCCAGGGGAGGCACAGATACGCAGTATTTT
TRBV7-6	.	TRBJ1-3	.	CASSEEVHRYSTNTIYF	TGTGCCAGCAGCGAGGAGGTACACAGATATTCAACAAACACCATATATTTT
TRBV10-1	.	TRBJ2-1	.	CASSGSGRRNEQFF	TGCGCCAGCAGTGGTTCAGGGAGGCGGAATGAGCAGTTCTTC
TRBV2	TRBD2	TRBJ2-1	few	CASSEVKRGSYNEQFF	TGTGCCAGCAGTGAAGTAAAGCGGGGGTCCTACAATGAGCAGTTCTTC
TRBV3-1	TRBD2	TRBJ2-1	.	CASSGPGTSGYNEQFF	TGTGCCAGCAGCGGACCCGGGACTAGCGGCTACAATGAGCAGTTCTTC
TRBV27	.	TRBJ1-1	.	CASSSWGSMNTEAFF	TGTGCCAGCAGTTCTTGGGGCAGCATGAACACTGAAGCTTTCTTT
TRBV7-2	.	TRBJ2-5	few	CASSLVAKYQETQYF	TGTGCCAGCAGCTTAGTGGCCAAGTACCAAGAGACCCAGTACTTC